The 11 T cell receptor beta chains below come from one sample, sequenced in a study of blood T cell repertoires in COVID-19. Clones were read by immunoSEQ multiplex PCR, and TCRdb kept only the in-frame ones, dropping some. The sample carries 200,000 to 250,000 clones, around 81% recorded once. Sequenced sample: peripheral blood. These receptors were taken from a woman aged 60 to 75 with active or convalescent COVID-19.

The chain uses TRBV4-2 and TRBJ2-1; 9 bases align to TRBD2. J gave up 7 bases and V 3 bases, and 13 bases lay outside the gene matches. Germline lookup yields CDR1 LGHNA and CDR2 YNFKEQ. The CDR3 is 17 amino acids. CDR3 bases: TGTGCCAGCAGCCAGGATCCTGGCGGGGGGGCTTTAAATGAGCAGTTCTTC. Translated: CASSQDPGGGALNEQFF.

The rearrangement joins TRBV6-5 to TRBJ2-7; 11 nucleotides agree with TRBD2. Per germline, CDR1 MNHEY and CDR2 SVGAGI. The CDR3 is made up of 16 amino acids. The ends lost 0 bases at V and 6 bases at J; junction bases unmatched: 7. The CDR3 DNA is TGTGCCAGCAGTTACTCACACGGACTAGCGGGTCCCGAGCAGTACTTC. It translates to CASSYSHGLAGPEQYF.

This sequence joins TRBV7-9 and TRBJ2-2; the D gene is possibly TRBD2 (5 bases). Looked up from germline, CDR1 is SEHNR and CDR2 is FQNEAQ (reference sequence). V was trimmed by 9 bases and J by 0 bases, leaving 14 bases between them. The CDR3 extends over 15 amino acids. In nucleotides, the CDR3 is TGTGCCAGTAAAAGAGAGGGCCCGAACACCGGGGAGCTGTTTTTT. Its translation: CASKREGPNTGELFF. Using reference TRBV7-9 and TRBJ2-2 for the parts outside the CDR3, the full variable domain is DTGVSQNPRHKITKRGQNVTFRCDPISEHNRLYWYRQTLGQGPEFLTYFQNEAQLEKSRLLSDRFSAERPKGSFSTLEIQRTEQGDSAMYLCASKREGPNTGELFFGEGSRLTVL.

The CDR3 nucleotides are TGTGCCAGCAGTTTAGGTGGGCCTGGAGATACGCAGTATTTT. Translating gives CASSLGGPGDTQYF. J is TRBJ2-3 and V is TRBV28; unclear D gene. The CDR3 covers 14 residues. The V end was cut by 2 bases, the J end by 5 bases, with 11 bases between. Germline V gene lookup returns CDR1 MDHEN and CDR2 SYDVKM.

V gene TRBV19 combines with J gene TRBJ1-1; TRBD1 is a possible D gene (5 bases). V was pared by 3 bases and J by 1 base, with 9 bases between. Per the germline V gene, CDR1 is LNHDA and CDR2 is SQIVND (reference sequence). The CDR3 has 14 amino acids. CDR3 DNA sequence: TGTGCCAGTAGTATTGGGGCTTCGAACACTGAAGCTTTCTTT. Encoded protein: CASSIGASNTEAFF.

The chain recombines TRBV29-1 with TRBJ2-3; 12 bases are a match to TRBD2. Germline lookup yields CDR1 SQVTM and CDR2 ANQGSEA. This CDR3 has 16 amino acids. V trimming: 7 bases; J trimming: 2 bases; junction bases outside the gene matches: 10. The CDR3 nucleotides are TGCAGCGGCGGACTAGCGGGGTGGGACTCCACAGATACGCAGTATTTT. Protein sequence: CSGGLAGWDSTDTQYF.

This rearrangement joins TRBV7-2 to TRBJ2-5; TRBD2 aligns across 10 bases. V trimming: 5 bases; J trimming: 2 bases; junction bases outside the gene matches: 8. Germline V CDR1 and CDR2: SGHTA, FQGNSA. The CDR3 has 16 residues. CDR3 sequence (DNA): TGTGCCAGCAGCCCTACCGGTAGCGGGGGGCAAGAGACCCAGTACTTC. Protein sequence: CASSPTGSGGQETQYF.

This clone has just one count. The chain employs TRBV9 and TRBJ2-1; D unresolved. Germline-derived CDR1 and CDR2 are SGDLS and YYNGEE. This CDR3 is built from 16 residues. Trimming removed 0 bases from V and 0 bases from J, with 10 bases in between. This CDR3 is CASSVEAVHSYNEQFF. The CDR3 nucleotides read TGTGCCAGCAGCGTAGAGGCGGTCCACTCCTACAATGAGCAGTTCTTC. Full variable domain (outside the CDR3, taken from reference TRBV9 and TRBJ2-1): DSGVTQTPKHLITATGQRVTLRCSPRSGDLSVYWYQQSLDQGLQFLIQYYNGEERAKGNILERFSAQQFPDLHSELNLSSLELGDSALYFCASSVEAVHSYNEQFFGPGTRLTVL.

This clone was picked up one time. CDR3 DNA: TGCGCCAGCAGTCCCGGGACAGGCGAGGGCTACGAGCAGTACGTC. Translation: CASSPGTGEGYEQYV. V and J are TRBV23-1 and TRBJ2-7; 8 positions agree with TRBD1. TRBV23-1 is reported as an ORF; its role is uncertain. The V segment lost 4 bases and the J segment 3 bases; nucleotides outside the gene matches: 8. This CDR3 region has 15 residues.

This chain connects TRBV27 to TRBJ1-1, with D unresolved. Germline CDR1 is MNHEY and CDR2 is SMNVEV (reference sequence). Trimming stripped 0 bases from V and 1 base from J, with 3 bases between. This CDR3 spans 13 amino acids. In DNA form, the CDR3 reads TGTGCCAGCAGTTTATCCAAGAACACTGAAGCTTTCTTT. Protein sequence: CASSLSKNTEAFF.

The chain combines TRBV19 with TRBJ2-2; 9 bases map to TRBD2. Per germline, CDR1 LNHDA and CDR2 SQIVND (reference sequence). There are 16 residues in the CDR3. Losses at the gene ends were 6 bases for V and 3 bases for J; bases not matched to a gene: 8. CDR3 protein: CASRDPGLAYTGELFF. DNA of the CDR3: TGTGCCAGTAGGGATCCGGGACTAGCCTACACCGGGGAGCTGTTTTTT.